The clone carrying this TCR beta chain was counted a single time. This record comes from a study of blood T cell repertoires in COVID-19. Trimming shortened V by 1 base and J by 4 bases, and 10 bases separated the two germline ends. Looked up from germline, CDR1 is SGHDN and CDR2 is FVKESK. This CDR3 spans 14 amino acids. In the source study's methods: Reference gene primer amplification gave estimated nucleated cell counts. Here immunoSEQ multiplex PCR was the method, and the copy in TCRdb shows in-frame clones only, minus some. D and trimming come from the DNA, and the V and J calls and clone size come from that table. The data show a few hundred thousand clones, 75% to 90% seen once.

The chain employs TRBV14 and TRBJ1-1, with TRBD1 as a possible D gene (6 bases). The specimen sequenced was PBMCs or T cells enriched from blood (not recorded which). This sequence was found in a man aged 35 to 55 who had recovered from COVID-19. CDR3 residues: CASSQGIRGTEAFF. Here the CDR3 DNA reads TGTGCCAGCAGCCAAGGCATCAGGGGCACTGAAGCTTTCTTT.